A selection of T cell receptor beta chains follows, all from one sample in a study of shared clonotypes between healthy human individuals. Assay: immunoSEQ multiplex PCR; the TCRdb copy retains only in-frame clones and omits some. The table includes 400,000 to 500,000 clones, 70% to 85% detected once. Sequenced input: PBMCs. The receptors stem from a woman in her thirties or forties in good health. Some clones in this sample may be carry-over from other donors' samples. Both conserved end residues are part of each CDR3. The D gene is left open where the match is weak. Some rows mark clone size as missing; the rest say once, few, many or name a class of expanded clone.

V gene: TRBV7-3; J gene: TRBJ2-3; D gene: TRBD2; clone size: .; CDR3 protein: CASSLNPSGSADTQYF; CDR3 DNA: TGTGCCAGCAGCTTAAACCCTAGCGGGAGTGCAGATACGCAGTATTTT
V gene: TRBV15; J gene: TRBJ2-3; D gene: TRBD2; clone size: .; CDR3 protein: CATNTGLGTDTQYF; CDR3 DNA: TGTGCCACCAACACGGGACTAGGGACAGATACGCAGTATTTT
V gene: TRBV9; J gene: TRBJ2-5; D gene: .; clone size: .; CDR3 protein: CASSPRPTTYQETQYF; CDR3 DNA: TGTGCCAGCAGCCCCAGACCGACGACGTACCAAGAGACCCAGTACTTC
V gene: TRBV19; J gene: TRBJ1-2; D gene: .; clone size: few; CDR3 protein: CASSMWTADGYTF; CDR3 DNA: TGTGCCAGTAGTATGTGGACAGCTGATGGCTACACCTTC
V gene: TRBV9; J gene: TRBJ2-1; D gene: .; clone size: .; CDR3 protein: CASSVDQGGYNEQFF; CDR3 DNA: TGTGCCAGCAGCGTAGACCAGGGGGGGTACAATGAGCAGTTCTTC
V gene: TRBV19; J gene: TRBJ1-5; D gene: TRBD1; clone size: .; CDR3 protein: CASSRDRDIQPQHF; CDR3 DNA: TGTGCCAGTAGTCGGGACAGGGATATCCAGCCCCAGCATTTT
V gene: TRBV30; J gene: TRBJ2-5; D gene: .; clone size: few; CDR3 protein: CAWSADRTQYF; CDR3 DNA: TGTGCCTGGAGTGCCGACCGCACCCAGTACTTC
V gene: TRBV28; J gene: TRBJ2-5; D gene: TRBD1; clone size: .; CDR3 protein: CASTPAGTGYQETQYF; CDR3 DNA: TGTGCCAGTACTCCCGCCGGGACAGGGTACCAGGAGACCCAGTACTTC
V gene: TRBV6-1; J gene: TRBJ2-7; D gene: .; clone size: many; CDR3 protein: CASSDTGFSYEQYF; CDR3 DNA: TGTGCCAGCAGTGATACAGGATTCTCCTACGAGCAGTACTTC
V gene: TRBV5-6; J gene: TRBJ2-5; D gene: TRBD1; clone size: .; CDR3 protein: CASSLFLGGQGEETQYF; CDR3 DNA: TGTGCCAGCAGCTTATTCTTGGGGGGACAGGGCGAAGAGACCCAGTACTTC
V gene: TRBV5-6; J gene: TRBJ1-4; D gene: TRBD1; clone size: .; CDR3 protein: CASSFLQGADDEKLFF; CDR3 DNA: TGTGCCAGCAGCTTCCTGCAGGGGGCAGATGATGAAAAACTGTTTTTT
V gene: TRBV7-2; J gene: TRBJ2-3; D gene: .; clone size: .; CDR3 protein: CASSLAGARQYF; CDR3 DNA: TGTGCCAGCAGCTTAGCAGGGGCTAGGCAGTATTTT
V gene: TRBV5-8; J gene: TRBJ2-3; D gene: .; clone size: .; CDR3 protein: CASIADSADTQYF; CDR3 DNA: TGTGCCAGCATTGCTGACTCTGCAGATACGCAGTATTTT
V gene: TRBV5-4; J gene: TRBJ1-4; D gene: TRBD1; clone size: .; CDR3 protein: CASSSAGGIREEKLFF; CDR3 DNA: TGTGCCAGCAGCTCGGCAGGGGGCATTCGAGAAGAAAAACTGTTTTTT
V gene: TRBV19; J gene: TRBJ2-3; D gene: .; clone size: .; CDR3 protein: CASSLLALTDTQYF; CDR3 DNA: TGTGCCAGTAGCTTACTAGCCCTAACAGATACGCAGTATTTT
V gene: TRBV28; J gene: TRBJ2-7; D gene: TRBD2; clone size: once; CDR3 protein: CASNYGLAGLYEQYF; CDR3 DNA: TGTGCCAGCAATTACGGACTAGCGGGCCTCTACGAGCAGTACTTC
V gene: TRBV28; J gene: TRBJ2-5; D gene: TRBD2; clone size: .; CDR3 protein: CASSRGRGRGETQYF; CDR3 DNA: TGTGCCAGCAGCCGCGGGAGGGGGCGAGGGGAGACCCAGTACTTC
V gene: TRBV10-1; J gene: TRBJ1-1; D gene: TRBD1; clone size: .; CDR3 protein: CARQTGATEAFF; CDR3 DNA: TGCGCCAGACAGACAGGGGCGACTGAAGCTTTCTTT
V gene: TRBV7-9; J gene: TRBJ2-1; D gene: TRBD1; clone size: few; CDR3 protein: CASSLGTGTYNEQFF; CDR3 DNA: TGTGCCAGCAGCTTAGGGACAGGGACCTACAATGAGCAGTTCTTC
V gene: TRBV6-1; J gene: TRBJ2-7; D gene: .; clone size: .; CDR3 protein: CASSEIPDVGGEQYF; CDR3 DNA: TGTGCCAGCAGTGAAATCCCAGACGTTGGCGGCGAGCAGTACTTC
V gene: TRBV4-3; J gene: TRBJ1-4; D gene: TRBD1; clone size: .; CDR3 protein: CASSQVGTGNEKLFF; CDR3 DNA: TGCGCCAGCAGCCAAGTAGGGACAGGGAATGAAAAACTGTTTTTT
V gene: TRBV7-9; J gene: TRBJ2-1; D gene: .; clone size: .; CDR3 protein: CASSSHTQDYNEQFF; CDR3 DNA: TGTGCCAGCAGCTCGCATACTCAAGACTACAATGAGCAGTTCTTC
V gene: TRBV27; J gene: TRBJ1-4; D gene: .; clone size: few; CDR3 protein: CASRPRQAFNEKLFF; CDR3 DNA: TGTGCCAGCAGACCCCGACAAGCTTTTAATGAAAAACTGTTTTTT
V gene: TRBV19; J gene: TRBJ1-1; D gene: .; clone size: .; CDR3 protein: CASSISAENTEAFF; CDR3 DNA: TGTGCCAGTAGTATATCTGCCGAGAACACTGAAGCTTTCTTT
V gene: TRBV2; J gene: TRBJ2-3; D gene: .; clone size: .; CDR3 protein: CASSDDRDTQYF; CDR3 DNA: TGTGCCAGCAGTGACGACAGAGATACGCAGTATTTT
V gene: TRBV4-1; J gene: TRBJ1-2; D gene: TRBD1; clone size: .; CDR3 protein: CASTREVTGQGHYGYTF; CDR3 DNA: TGCGCCAGCACCAGGGAGGTCACGGGACAGGGACACTATGGCTACACCTTC
V gene: TRBV7-3; J gene: TRBJ2-5; D gene: .; clone size: .; CDR3 protein: CASSFTAGETQYF; CDR3 DNA: TGTGCCAGCAGCTTCACGGCCGGGGAGACCCAGTACTTC